This record concerns one T cell receptor beta chain sequence. The data were obtained in a study of Ad26.COV2.S vaccination and SARS-CoV-2 variants. Sample treatment: about 20 received Ad26.COV2.S at low or high dose, single or two shots; about 5 received placebo; per-sample allocation not given. It was on day 63 after the first vaccine or placebo injection that samples were taken. This table comes from immunoSEQ multiplex PCR, and its TCRdb copy is limited to in-frame clones, with some not included. This table holds 510,000 or so clones, about 83% found once. The sample here was peripheral blood, taken in a trial of Ad26.COV2.S vaccine versus placebo. The receptor comes from a person aged 18-65 years who received the Ad26.COV2.S COVID-19 vaccine or a placebo.

The DNA for the CDR3 is TGCGCCAGCAGCTTGGACGGGGCCAACGTCCTGACTTTC. It encodes CASSLDGANVLTF. The V gene is TRBV5-1, the J gene TRBJ2-6; D uncertain. The V gene's germline CDR1 is SGHRS and CDR2 YFSETQ. CDR3 size: 13 residues. V was clipped by 0 bases and J by 4 bases, with 2 bases between them. Full variable domain (missing parts from reference TRBV5-1 and TRBJ2-6): KAGVTQTPRYLIKTRGQQVTLSCSPISGHRSVSWYQQTPGQGLQFLFEYFSETQRNKGNFPGRFSGRQFSNSRSEMNVSTLELGDSALYLCASSLDGANVLTFGAGSRLTVL.